This T cell receptor (beta chain) was observed in a study of early stage breast cancer tumors. This table comes from immunoSEQ multiplex PCR, and its TCRdb copy is limited to in-frame clones, with some not included. The table has 10,000 or so clones, about two thirds seen once; the top ten hold 17%. As concerns this clone: What it recognizes is unknown.

The CDR3 consists of 16 residues. Germline assignment: CDR1 SEHNR and CDR2 FQNEAQ (reference sequence). V lost 5 bases to trimming and J lost 2 bases; unmatched junction nucleotides: 5. Study-level findings and limits: Bulk DNA sequencing of unsorted cells missed chain pairing and markers.

The origin of this receptor is a person in their sixties or seventies with breast cancer. The rearrangement joins TRBV7-9 to TRBJ2-3, with TRBD2 identical over 12 bases. Specimen: normal breast tissue next to the tumor. The CDR3 region has the DNA TGTGCCAGCAGCGAACGACTAGCGGGGGACACAGATACGCAGTATTTT. This gives the protein CASSERLAGDTDTQYF.